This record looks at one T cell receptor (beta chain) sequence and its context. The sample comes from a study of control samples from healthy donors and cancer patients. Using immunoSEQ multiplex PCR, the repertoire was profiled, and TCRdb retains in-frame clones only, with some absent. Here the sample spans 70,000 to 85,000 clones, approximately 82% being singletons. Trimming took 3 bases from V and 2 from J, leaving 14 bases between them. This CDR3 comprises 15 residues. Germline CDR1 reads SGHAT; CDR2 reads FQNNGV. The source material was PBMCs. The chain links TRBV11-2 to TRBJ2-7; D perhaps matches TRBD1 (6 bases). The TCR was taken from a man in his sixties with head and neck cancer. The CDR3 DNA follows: TGTGCCAGCAGCTTGGGGGTGGGGACAACCTACGAGCAGTACTTC. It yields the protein CASSLGVGTTYEQYF.